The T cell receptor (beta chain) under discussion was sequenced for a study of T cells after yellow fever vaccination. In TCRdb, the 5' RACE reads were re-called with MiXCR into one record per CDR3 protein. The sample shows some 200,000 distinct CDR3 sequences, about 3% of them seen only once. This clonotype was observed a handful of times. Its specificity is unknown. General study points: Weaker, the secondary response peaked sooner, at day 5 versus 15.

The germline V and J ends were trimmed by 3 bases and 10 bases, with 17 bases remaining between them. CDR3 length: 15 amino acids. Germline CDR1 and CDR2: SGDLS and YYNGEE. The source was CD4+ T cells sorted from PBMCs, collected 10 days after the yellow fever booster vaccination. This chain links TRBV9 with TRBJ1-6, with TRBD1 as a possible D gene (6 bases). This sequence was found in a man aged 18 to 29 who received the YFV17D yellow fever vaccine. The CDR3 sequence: CASSGQVTGSSPLHF. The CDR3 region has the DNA TGTGCCAGCAGCGGGCAGGTTACAGGGAGCTCACCCCTCCACTTT.